This T cell receptor beta chain was obtained from a study of T cell responses to AZD1222 COVID-19 vaccine. Whole-study results and caveats: Donors, mostly white British, included more females; clonal diversity was possibly underestimated. Repertoire sampling occurred only after the peak T cell response.

This clone was counted once. The antigen is not known. This CDR3 region has 13 residues. The germline V gene has CDR1 MNHEY and CDR2 SVGAGI. V lost 6 bases to trimming and J lost 5 bases, with 13 bases between them. Method: immunoSEQ multiplex PCR; TCRdb's copy keeps in-frame clones and lacks some. The top ten clones hold about 5.9% of a sample with 150,000 to 200,000 clones, 90% of them seen once. This clonotype was obtained from an adult who received the AZD1222 COVID-19 vaccine. The J gene is TRBJ1-2, the V gene TRBV6-5, with D tentatively TRBD1 (6 bases). This sample comprised peripheral blood, obtained 28 days after the second AZD1222 dose. CDR3 loop: CASSSPDSYGYTF. CDR3 coding DNA: TGTGCCAGCAGCTCTCCGGACAGTTATGGCTACACCTTC.